The source of this T cell receptor (beta chain) is a study of T cells in Graves' hyperthyroidism and ophthalmopathy. The CDR3 sequence is 14 residues long. The ends lost 5 bases at V and 6 bases at J; junction bases unmatched: 3. The germline V gene has CDR1 MRHNA and CDR2 SNTAGT. Researchers took RNA transcripts and amplified the TCR beta CDR3 regions from them. The HTBI primer set was used in a first-round RT-PCR of the TCR CDR3. MiXCR, run by TCRdb on the multiplex PCR reads, gives a single entry per CDR3 protein. The profile shows approximately 600,000 distinct CDR3 sequences, roughly 14% of them singletons. Worth noting for this clonotype: What it recognizes is unknown.

Each diagnosis drew on symptoms, thyroxine, TRAb, thyroid ultrasound and orbital computed tomography findings. Regarding the study as a whole: The model anticipated ophthalmopathy a median about six months pre-onset.

The TCR comes from a middle-aged woman with Graves' ophthalmopathy. The chain carries TRBV6-4 and TRBJ2-2, with 10 bases fitting TRBD1. Material for sequencing was blood. The CDR3 sequence: CASSWTGGSGELFF. The CDR3 DNA is TGTGCCAGCAGTTGGACAGGGGGATCCGGGGAGCTGTTTTTT.